This T cell receptor (beta chain) was captured by sequencing in a study of T cell changes during pregnancy in multiple sclerosis. Using immunoSEQ multiplex PCR, the repertoire was profiled, and TCRdb retains in-frame clones only, with some absent. The profile covers 60,000 to 95,000 clones, with around nine tenths appearing a single time and about 0.4% taken by the ten largest. The V end was cut by 5 bases, the J end by 5 bases, with 12 bases between. Germline V lookup: CDR1 SGHTA, CDR2 FQGNSA. The CDR3 is 14 residues long. This sequence joins TRBV7-2 and TRBJ1-4; a weak D match, TRBD1 (6 bases). The sequence came from a female donor with multiple sclerosis, enrolled in a pregnancy study. The sequenced sample was CD4+ T cells from peripheral blood mononuclear cells, obtained before pregnancy. The CDR3 region has the DNA TGTGCCAGCAGCCGAGGGGGGGTAAATGAAAAACTGTTTTTT. This encodes CASSRGGVNEKLFF.